This TCR beta chain is drawn from a study of blood T cells in healthy people across ages. Through a sample-barcoded 5' primer and a J-beta primer mix, a second PCR was run for roughly 7 to 12 cycles. TCRdb analysed the 5' RACE reads with MiXCR anew, one entry per CDR3 protein. The sample yields some 800,000 distinct CDR3 sequences, more than 40% seen once. CDR1 is DFQATT, CDR2 SNEGSKA, per germline (reference sequence). The CDR3 extends over 15 amino acids. Trimming removed 0 bases from V and 4 bases from J; junction bases left unmatched: 7. The sample consisted of blood. The source of this sequence is a man aged 60-69 years in good health. The chain couples TRBV20-1 to TRBJ2-3; 7 nucleotides line up with TRBD2. In DNA, the CDR3 is TGCAGTGCTAGAGACACCGGGGGGTATGCAGATACGCAGTATTTT. The encoded protein is CSARDTGGYADTQYF.